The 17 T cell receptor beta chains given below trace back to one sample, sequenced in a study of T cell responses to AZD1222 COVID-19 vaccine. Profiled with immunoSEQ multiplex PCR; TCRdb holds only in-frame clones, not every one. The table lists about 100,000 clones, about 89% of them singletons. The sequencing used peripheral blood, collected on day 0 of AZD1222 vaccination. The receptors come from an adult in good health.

The DNA of the CDR3 is TGTGCCAGCTCTCACGGACAGGGCAATCAGCCCCAGCATTTT. Translation: CASSHGQGNQPQHF. The gene calls are TRBV18 and TRBJ1-5, with 7 positions matching TRBD1. With 6 bases clipped from V and 2 bases from J, the junction kept 4 bases outside the gene matches. Per germline, CDR1 KGHSH and CDR2 LQKENI. The length of the CDR3 is 14 residues. Together with reference TRBV18 and TRBJ1-5, the CDR3 gives the full variable domain: NAGVMQNPRHLVRRRGQEARLRCSPMKGHSHVYWYRQLPEEGLKFMVYLQKENIIDESGMPKERFSAEFPKEGPSILRIQQVVRGDSAAYFCASSHGQGNQPQHFGDGTRLSIL.

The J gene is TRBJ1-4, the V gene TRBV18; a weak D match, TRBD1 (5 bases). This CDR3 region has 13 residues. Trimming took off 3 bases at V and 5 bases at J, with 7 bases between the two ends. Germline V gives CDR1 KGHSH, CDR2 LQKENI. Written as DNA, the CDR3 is TGTGCCAGCTCACCGTCAGGGAATGAAAAACTGTTTTTT. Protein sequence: CASSPSGNEKLFF.

The CDR3 spells CASSSLQGQGEQYF. The CDR3 DNA follows: TGTGCCAGCAGCTCCCTCCAGGGACAGGGCGAGCAGTACTTC. V is TRBV7-6 and J is TRBJ2-7, with 9 nucleotides matching TRBD1. With V trimmed by 4 bases and J by 6 bases, 7 bases remained unmatched. This CDR3 region has 14 residues. Germline V gives CDR1 SGHVS, CDR2 FNYEAQ.

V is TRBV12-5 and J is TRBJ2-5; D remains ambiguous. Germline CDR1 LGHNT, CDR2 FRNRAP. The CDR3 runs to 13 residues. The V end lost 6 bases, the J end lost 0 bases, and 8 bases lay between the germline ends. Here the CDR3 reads CASGWTYQETQYF. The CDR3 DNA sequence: TGTGCTAGTGGGTGGACGTACCAAGAGACCCAGTACTTC.

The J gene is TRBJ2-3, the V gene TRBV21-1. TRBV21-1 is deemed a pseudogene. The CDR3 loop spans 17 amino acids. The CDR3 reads CASSLTLGVQSTDTQYF. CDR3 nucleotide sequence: TGTGCCAGCAGCCTAACCCTGGGGGTCCAAAGCACAGATACGCAGTATTTT.

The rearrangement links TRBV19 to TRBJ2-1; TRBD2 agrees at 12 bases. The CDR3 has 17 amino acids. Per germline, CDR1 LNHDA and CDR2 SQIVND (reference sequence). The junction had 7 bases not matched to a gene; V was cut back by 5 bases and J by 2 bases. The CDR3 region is CASSPRASGGAYNEQFF. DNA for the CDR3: TGTGCCAGTAGTCCCAGGGCTAGCGGGGGGGCCTACAATGAGCAGTTCTTC.

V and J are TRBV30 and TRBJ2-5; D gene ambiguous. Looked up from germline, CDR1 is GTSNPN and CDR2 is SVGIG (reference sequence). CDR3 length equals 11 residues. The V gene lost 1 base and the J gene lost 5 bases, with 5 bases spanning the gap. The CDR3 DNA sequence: TGTGCCTGGAGTGGTGCCGAGACCCAGTACTTC. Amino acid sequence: CAWSGAETQYF. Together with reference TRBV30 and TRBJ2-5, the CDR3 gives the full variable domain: SQTIHQWPATLVQPVGSPLSLECTVEGTSNPNLYWYRQAAGRGLQLLFYSVGIGQISSEVPQNLSASRPQDRQFILSSKKLLLSDSGFYLCAWSGAETQYFGPGTRLLVL.

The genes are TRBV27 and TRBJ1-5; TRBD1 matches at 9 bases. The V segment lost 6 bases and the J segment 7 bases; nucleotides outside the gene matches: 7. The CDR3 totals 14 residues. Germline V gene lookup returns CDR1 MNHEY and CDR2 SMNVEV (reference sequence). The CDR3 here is CASSAGQGEQPQHF. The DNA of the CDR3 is TGTGCCAGCAGCGCGGGACAGGGAGAACAGCCCCAGCATTTT.

The CDR3 region has the DNA TGTGCCAGCAGCTTTGACAGGCGATACACAGATACGCAGTATTTT. This encodes CASSFDRRYTDTQYF. The chain employs TRBV7-9 and TRBJ2-3; D may be TRBD1 (6 bases). V gave up 3 bases and J gave up 2 bases, with 12 bases separating them. CDR3 length: 15 amino acids. The V gene's germline CDR1 is SEHNR and CDR2 FQNEAQ (reference sequence).

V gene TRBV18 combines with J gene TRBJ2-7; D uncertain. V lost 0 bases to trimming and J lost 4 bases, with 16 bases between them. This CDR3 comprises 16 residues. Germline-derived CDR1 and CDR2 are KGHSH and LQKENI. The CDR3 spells CASSPPLQSAPYEQYF. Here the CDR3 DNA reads TGTGCCAGCTCACCACCCCTCCAGAGTGCCCCTTACGAGCAGTACTTC.

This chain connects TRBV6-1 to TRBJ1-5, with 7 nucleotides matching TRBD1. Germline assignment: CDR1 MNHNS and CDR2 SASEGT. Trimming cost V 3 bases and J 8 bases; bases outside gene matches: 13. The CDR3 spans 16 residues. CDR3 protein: CASSDRGGGAYEPQHF. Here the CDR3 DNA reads TGTGCCAGCAGTGATCGGGGAGGGGGCGCATATGAGCCCCAGCATTTT.

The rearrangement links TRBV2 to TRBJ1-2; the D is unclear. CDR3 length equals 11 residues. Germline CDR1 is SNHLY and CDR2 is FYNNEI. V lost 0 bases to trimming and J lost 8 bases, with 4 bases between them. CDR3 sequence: CASSEAGGYTF. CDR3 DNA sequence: TGTGCCAGCAGTGAAGCTGGAGGCTACACCTTC.

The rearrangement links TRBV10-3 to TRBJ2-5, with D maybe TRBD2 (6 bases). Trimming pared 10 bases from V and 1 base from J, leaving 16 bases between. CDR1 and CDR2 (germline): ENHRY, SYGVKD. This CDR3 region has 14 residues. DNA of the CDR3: TGTGCCACCCTGGGGGGAATACCCCAAGAGACCCAGTACTTC. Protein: CATLGGIPQETQYF.

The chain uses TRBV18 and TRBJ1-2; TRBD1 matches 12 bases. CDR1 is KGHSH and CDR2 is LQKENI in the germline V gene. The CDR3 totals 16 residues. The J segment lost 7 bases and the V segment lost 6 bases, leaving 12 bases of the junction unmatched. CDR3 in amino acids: CASSILGTGGIGGYTF. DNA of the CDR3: TGTGCCAGCTCCATTCTCGGGACAGGGGGCATAGGTGGCTACACCTTC.

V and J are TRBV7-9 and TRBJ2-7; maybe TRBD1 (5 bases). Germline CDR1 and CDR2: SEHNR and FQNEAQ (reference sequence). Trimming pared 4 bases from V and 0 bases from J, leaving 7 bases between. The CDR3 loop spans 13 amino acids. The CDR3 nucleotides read TGTGCCAGCAGCTCAGGGTCCTCCTACGAGCAGTACTTC. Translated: CASSSGSSYEQYF.

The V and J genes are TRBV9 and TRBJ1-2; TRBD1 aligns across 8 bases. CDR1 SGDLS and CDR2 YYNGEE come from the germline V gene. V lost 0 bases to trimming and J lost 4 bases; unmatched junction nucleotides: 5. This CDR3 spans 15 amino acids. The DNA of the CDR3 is TGTGCCAGCAGCGTAGAAGGACAGGGAGGCTATGGCTACACCTTC. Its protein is CASSVEGQGGYGYTF.

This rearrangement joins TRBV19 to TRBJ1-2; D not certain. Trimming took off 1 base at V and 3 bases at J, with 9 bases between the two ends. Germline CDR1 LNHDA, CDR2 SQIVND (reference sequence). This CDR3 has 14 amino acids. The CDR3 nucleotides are TGTGCCAGTAGTATAGTGAACGACTACTATGGCTACACCTTC. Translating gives CASSIVNDYYGYTF.